This record concerns one T cell receptor (beta chain) sequence. This sample was taken from a study of blood T cell repertoires in COVID-19. Data came from immunoSEQ multiplex PCR; TCRdb stores just in-frame clones and leaves some out. This table holds about 350,000 clones, around nine tenths found once. The CDR3 contains 12 residues. Trimming at V came to 0 bases and at J to 12 bases, leaving 2 bases not matched to a gene. Germline assignment: CDR1 GTSNPN and CDR2 SVGIG (reference sequence). The TCR comes from a woman in her 30s who had been exposed to COVID-19. The sequenced material came from PBMCs or T cells enriched from blood (not recorded which). V is TRBV30 and J is TRBJ1-6, with TRBD1 matching over 7 bases. The CDR3: CAWSVRQGPLHF. CDR3 bases: TGTGCCTGGAGTGTACGACAGGGACCCCTCCACTTT.